Described below is a single T cell receptor (beta chain) sequence and its context. The J segment lost 4 bases and the V segment lost 8 bases, leaving 7 bases of the junction unmatched. The germline CDR1 and CDR2 sequences are LNHNV and YYDKDF (reference sequence). This CDR3 is built from 14 residues. The study recruited people aged 18 to 89 years across about 25 US areas. Participant reports of clinical history set cohort assignment. Cohort 3 donors were reported recovered after two negative PCRs, clearance, or symptom resolution. Profiled with immunoSEQ multiplex PCR; TCRdb holds only in-frame clones, not every one. The sample contains 140,000 or so clones, roughly 80% of which appear only once. This entry belongs to a study of blood T cell repertoires in COVID-19. Study context: In each case, the material was cDNA or gDNA derived from T cells, B-cell-depleted T cells, or PBMCs.

The source of this sequence is a man in his forties or fifties who had recovered from COVID-19. This sequence joins TRBV15 and TRBJ1-1; 10 positions agree with TRBD1. Specimen: PBMCs or T cells enriched from blood (not recorded which). The CDR3 reads CATRRTGGGTEAFF. The DNA for the CDR3 is TGTGCCACCCGCCGGACAGGGGGTGGCACTGAAGCTTTCTTT.